The T cell receptor beta chain under discussion was sequenced for a study of beta chain features in type 1 diabetes. In the study overall: Patients were similar to healthy donors in age and gender (as well as in cell yields).

As regards this clone: Its antigen is currently unknown.

General study points: VDJ junctions from patients with type 1 diabetes contained fewer insertions and more deletions. Type 1 diabetes patients had TCRB CDR3s that were shorter (moderately but significantly so) in all four CD4+ subsets.

Of the isolated RNA, all was reverse transcribed, and so the sequenced material was expressed TCRB transcripts. Method: immunoSEQ multiplex PCR; TCRdb's copy keeps in-frame clones and lacks some. The repertoire holds hundreds of thousands of clones, with 7% to 10% as singletons. CDR1 is SGHTA and CDR2 is FQGNSA in the germline V gene. This CDR3 has 16 amino acids. The trim removed 3 bases at V and 0 bases at J, leaving 8 bases unmatched. Cells sorted by CD45RO/CCR7/CD25/CD127/CD95/CD27 comprised CD4+ naive, central memory, regulatory and stem cell-like memory cells. This chain links TRBV7-2 with TRBJ2-7, with TRBD1 matching over 7 bases. The sample was central memory CD4+ T cells from blood. This clonotype was obtained from a man aged 25 to 40 with type 1 diabetes. The CDR3 is CASSLAGTDNSYEQYF. CDR3 in DNA: TGTGCCAGCAGCTTGGCCGGGACAGATAACTCCTACGAGCAGTACTTC.